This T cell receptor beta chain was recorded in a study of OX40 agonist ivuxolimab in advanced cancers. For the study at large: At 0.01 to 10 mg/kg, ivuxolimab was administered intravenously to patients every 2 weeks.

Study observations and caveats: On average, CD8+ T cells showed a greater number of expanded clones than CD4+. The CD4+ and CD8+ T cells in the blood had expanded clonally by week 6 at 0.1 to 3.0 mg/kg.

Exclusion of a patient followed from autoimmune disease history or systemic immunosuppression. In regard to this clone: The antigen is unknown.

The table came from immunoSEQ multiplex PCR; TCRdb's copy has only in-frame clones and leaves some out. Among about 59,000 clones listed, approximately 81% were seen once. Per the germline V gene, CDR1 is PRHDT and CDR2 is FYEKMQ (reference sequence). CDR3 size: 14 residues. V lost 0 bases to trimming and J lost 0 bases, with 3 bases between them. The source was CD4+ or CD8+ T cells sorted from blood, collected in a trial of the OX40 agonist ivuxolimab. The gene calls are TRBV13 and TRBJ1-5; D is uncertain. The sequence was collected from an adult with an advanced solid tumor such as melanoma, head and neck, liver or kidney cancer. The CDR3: CASSLGGSNQPQHF. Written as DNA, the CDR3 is TGTGCCAGCAGCTTAGGGGGTAGCAATCAGCCCCAGCATTTT.